The 20 T cell receptor beta chains below all came from one sample that was sequenced in a study of cytomegalovirus exposure and HLA in healthy donors. Repertoires were generated with immunoSEQ multiplex PCR, while TCRdb's copy carries only in-frame clones and drops some. The sample consists of around 150,000 clones, 75% to 95% of them appearing once. The sequencing input was PBMCs. Source of these receptors: a woman younger than 35 in good health and CMV-seropositive.

The chain links TRBV5-1 to TRBJ1-1; D not certain. CDR3 length: 16 residues. The V gene's germline CDR1 is SGHRS and CDR2 YFSETQ. Trimming pared 0 bases from V and 0 bases from J, leaving 12 bases between. The CDR3 loop reads CASSLGYRDMNTEAFF. CDR3 coding DNA: TGCGCCAGCAGCTTGGGTTACAGAGACATGAACACTGAAGCTTTCTTT.

The chain is built from TRBV5-6 and TRBJ2-3, with D unresolved. Germline V gives CDR1 SGHDT, CDR2 YYEEEE. With 4 bases removed from V and 2 bases from J, the gap between germline ends came to 8 bases. The CDR3 covers 13 residues. In DNA form, the CDR3 reads TGTGCCAGCAGCCTGAGTCCCACAGATACGCAGTATTTT. It translates to CASSLSPTDTQYF.

The chain carries TRBV28 and TRBJ2-3; 8 nucleotides agree with TRBD2. From germline, CDR1 is MDHEN and CDR2 SYDVKM. J was trimmed by 3 bases and V by 6 bases; bases with no gene match: 8. This CDR3 has 15 residues. The CDR3 DNA follows: TGTGCCAGCAGAAGACCAGGCGGGAGGACAGATACGCAGTATTTT. Translating it yields CASRRPGGRTDTQYF.

The rearrangement links TRBV18 to TRBJ2-3; 9 bases fit TRBD2. Per the germline V gene, CDR1 is KGHSH and CDR2 is LQKENI. V trimming: 4 bases; J trimming: 1 base; junction bases outside the gene matches: 9. The CDR3 consists of 17 residues. The CDR3, as DNA: TGTGCCAGCTCACTTCAAGCGGGGGGATCCCGCACAGATACGCAGTATTTT. It specifies CASSLQAGGSRTDTQYF.

The V call is TRBV27, the J call TRBJ2-6, with 7 bases identical to TRBD1. J lost 3 bases, V lost 4 bases, and 12 bases had no gene match. This CDR3 region has 18 residues. Germline V gene lookup returns CDR1 MNHEY and CDR2 SMNVEV (reference sequence). The CDR3 region has the DNA TGTGCCAGCAGTTCCCCCCGGGCAGGGGGTTTTGGGGCCAACGTCCTGACTTTC. It specifies CASSSPRAGGFGANVLTF.

The chain joins TRBV19 to TRBJ1-5; a possible D gene is TRBD1 (6 bases). The V gene lost 6 bases and the J gene lost 8 bases, with 20 bases spanning the gap. This CDR3 comprises 15 residues. Germline V CDR1 and CDR2: LNHDA, SQIVND (reference sequence). CDR3 DNA: TGTGCCAGTAGAAAAGTACGGACCTCAGGGGAGCCCCAGCATTTT. This gives the protein CASRKVRTSGEPQHF.

This rearrangement joins TRBV10-3 to TRBJ1-3; D perhaps matches TRBD1 (6 bases). CDR1 and CDR2 (germline): ENHRY, SYGVKD. The CDR3 contains 15 residues. The V end lost 7 bases, the J end lost 1 base, and 14 bases lay between the germline ends. CDR3 sequence reads: CAIMGAYSSGNTIYF. The CDR3 nucleotides read TGTGCCATCATGGGGGCTTACAGTTCTGGAAACACCATATATTTT.

This sequence joins TRBV27 and TRBJ2-7; 9 bases fit TRBD2. The CDR3 length is 15 residues. Germline lookup yields CDR1 MNHEY and CDR2 SMNVEV (reference sequence). J gave up 3 bases and V 5 bases, and 8 bases lay outside the gene matches. The DNA for the CDR3 is TGTGCCAGCAGTCGCGCTAGCGGGGTCTTCTACGAGCAGTACTTC. The encoded protein is CASSRASGVFYEQYF.

V gene TRBV5-1 combines with J gene TRBJ2-3; 16 bases are shared with TRBD2. V lost 4 bases, J lost 4 bases, and 9 bases stayed unmatched. The CDR3 extends over 18 amino acids. Germline loops: CDR1 SGHRS, CDR2 YFSETQ. CDR3 sequence (DNA): TGCGCCAGCAGCGGACAGGGACTAGCGGGAGGGTCATCAGATACGCAGTATTTT. It is translated as CASSGQGLAGGSSDTQYF. Together with reference TRBV5-1 and TRBJ2-3, the CDR3 gives the full variable domain: KAGVTQTPRYLIKTRGQQVTLSCSPISGHRSVSWYQQTPGQGLQFLFEYFSETQRNKGNFPGRFSGRQFSNSRSEMNVSTLELGDSALYLCASSGQGLAGGSSDTQYFGPGTRLTVL.

V gene TRBV30 combines with J gene TRBJ2-5; 10 bases fit TRBD2. Germline CDR1 reads GTSNPN; CDR2 reads SVGIG (reference sequence). V shed 4 bases, J shed 3 bases, and the junction held 8 bases outside the gene matches. The length of the CDR3 is 15 residues. CDR3 loop: CAWNIAGGPEETQYF. In DNA, the CDR3 is TGTGCCTGGAATATAGCGGGGGGACCTGAAGAGACCCAGTACTTC.

The V and J genes are TRBV28 and TRBJ2-5; D gene ambiguous. V was clipped by 6 bases and J by 4 bases, with 15 bases between them. Germline V gene data show CDR1 as MDHEN and CDR2 as SYDVKM. This CDR3 contains 14 residues. The CDR3 loop reads CASSISVQVETQYF. The DNA of the CDR3 is TGTGCCAGCAGCATCTCCGTGCAGGTAGAGACCCAGTACTTC.

The rearrangement joins TRBV2 to TRBJ2-7; 10 nucleotides align to TRBD1. Germline trimming cut 4 bases from V and 0 bases from J; bases unmatched to any gene: 0. The length of the CDR3 is 14 residues. Germline loops: CDR1 SNHLY, CDR2 FYNNEI. The CDR3 loop reads CASSGQGASYEQYF. The CDR3 DNA follows: TGTGCCAGCAGTGGACAGGGGGCCTCCTACGAGCAGTACTTC.

The chain joins TRBV19 to TRBJ2-7, with a possible D match to TRBD1 (6 bases). The CDR3 covers 15 residues. Trimming removed 3 bases at V and 7 bases at J, with 19 bases between. CDR1 is LNHDA and CDR2 is SQIVND in the germline V gene (reference sequence). CDR3: CASSIKSGDFGEQYF. DNA of the CDR3: TGTGCCAGTAGTATTAAGTCAGGGGATTTCGGGGAGCAGTACTTC. The variable domain in full, with the rest retrieved from reference TRBV19 and TRBJ2-7, is DGGITQSPKYLFRKEGQNVTLSCEQNLNHDAMYWYRQDPGQGLRLIYYSQIVNDFQKGDIAEGYSVSREKKESFPLTVTSAQKNPTAFYLCASSIKSGDFGEQYFGPGTRLTVT.

This clone has only one observation. The genes are TRBV6-6 and TRBJ2-7; TRBD1 matches at 7 bases. The CDR3 extends over 14 amino acids. The germline V gene encodes CDR1 MNHNY and CDR2 SVGAGI (reference sequence). Trimming took 5 bases from V and 3 from J; bases not matched to a gene: 7. The CDR3 DNA sequence: TGTGCCAGCAGTAACCCCGGACAGGACTACGAGCAGTACTTC. It encodes CASSNPGQDYEQYF.

The chain employs TRBV2 and TRBJ2-1; 9 bases agree with TRBD2. This CDR3 region has 15 residues. Germline V CDR1 and CDR2: SNHLY, FYNNEI. V dropped 6 bases and J dropped 8; count of bases not matched to a gene: 11. CDR3 in amino acids: CASRFSGGLGDEQFF. Here the CDR3 DNA reads TGTGCCAGCAGATTTAGCGGGGGCTTAGGCGATGAGCAGTTCTTC.

The genes are TRBV19 and TRBJ2-7, with D possibly TRBD1 on 6 matching bases. Trimming stripped 2 bases from V and 2 bases from J, with 13 bases between. Per germline, CDR1 LNHDA and CDR2 SQIVND (reference sequence). The CDR3 contains 15 residues. The CDR3 region has the DNA TGTGCCAGTAGTATATCTCAGGACAGCCCCTACGAGCAGTACTTC. It codes for CASSISQDSPYEQYF. The full variable domain, its missing parts supplied by reference TRBV19 and TRBJ2-7, is DGGITQSPKYLFRKEGQNVTLSCEQNLNHDAMYWYRQDPGQGLRLIYYSQIVNDFQKGDIAEGYSVSREKKESFPLTVTSAQKNPTAFYLCASSISQDSPYEQYFGPGTRLTVT.

This clone has only one observation. The V and J genes are TRBV19 and TRBJ1-6; TRBD1 aligns across 7 bases. This CDR3 contains 16 residues. J gave up 9 bases and V 5 bases, and 13 bases lay outside the gene matches. Germline CDR1 and CDR2: LNHDA and SQIVND (reference sequence). The CDR3 DNA sequence: TGTGCCAGTAGTCCGGCCGGACAGGTTCGGCGTTCACCCCTCCACTTT. Its translation is CASSPAGQVRRSPLHF.

In its sample, this clone was seen once. The rearrangement uses TRBV4-2 and TRBJ2-7, with TRBD2 matching over 10 bases. Germline lookup yields CDR1 LGHNA and CDR2 YNFKEQ. Trimming at V came to 0 bases and at J to 3 bases, leaving 17 bases not matched to a gene. The CDR3 sequence is 20 residues long. CDR3 in amino acids: CASSQDISAESAGGSYEQYF. CDR3 bases: TGTGCCAGCAGCCAAGATATCTCGGCGGAGTCAGCGGGAGGGAGCTACGAGCAGTACTTC.

The V and J genes are TRBV19 and TRBJ1-2; TRBD1 matches at 9 bases. CDR1 and CDR2 (germline): LNHDA, SQIVND (reference sequence). The CDR3 loop spans 15 amino acids. The V and J ends lost 11 bases and 7 bases, in that order; junction bases with no gene match: 17. CDR3 DNA: TGTGCCGCGCAAACTAGCGAGGACAGGGGAGGTGGCTACACCTTC. This sequence encodes CAAQTSEDRGGGYTF.

The chain carries TRBV15 and TRBJ2-3; 13 bases match TRBD2. Germline CDR1 is LNHNV and CDR2 is YYDKDF (reference sequence). This CDR3 is built from 19 residues. J was trimmed by 0 bases and V by 2 bases; bases with no gene match: 8. The CDR3: CATSRKLAGGPPSTDTQYF. Here the CDR3 DNA reads TGTGCCACCAGCAGAAAACTAGCGGGAGGGCCCCCTAGCACAGATACGCAGTATTTT.